Listed below are T cell receptor beta chains from one sample, sequenced in a study of cytomegalovirus exposure and HLA in healthy donors. Clones were sequenced by immunoSEQ multiplex PCR, and TCRdb holds only the in-frame ones, with some missing. In the table there are about 110,000 clones, 55% to 80% of which are singletons. Sample: PBMCs. These receptors all come from a woman aged 25-40 years in good health and CMV-seronegative. Each CDR3 is given with its conserved first and last residue. Fields, in order: J gene, D gene, V gene, clone size, CDR3 length, CDR3 DNA, CDR3 protein. D genes are given only for firm matches. Clone size appears in some rows only: once, few, many, or a class for an expanded clone.

>TRBJ2-3|TRBD2|TRBV4-3|once|15
TGCGCCAGCAGCCATGACAAGGCGGGAGAAGATACGCAGTATTTT
CASSHDKAGEDTQYF
>TRBJ1-2|.|TRBV7-2|few|13
TGTGCCAGCAGCTCACAGACTAACTATGGCTACACCTTC
CASSSQTNYGYTF
>TRBJ1-2|TRBD1|TRBV6-4|few|13
TGTGCCAGCAGGGTCGGACAGGGACACGGCTACACCTTC
CASRVGQGHGYTF
>TRBJ2-7|.|TRBV2|.|13
TGTGCCAGCTTAGTAGCGCCTAACTACGAGCAGTACTTC
CASLVAPNYEQYF
>TRBJ2-2|TRBD2|TRBV11-2|.|14
TGTGCCAGTAGGACTAGCGGGAGGACCGGGGAGCTGTTTTTT
CASRTSGRTGELFF
>TRBJ2-7|TRBD1|TRBV5-1|.|16
TGCGCCAGCAGCCCGGGACAGGGGATGAAAGCCTACGAGCAGTACTTC
CASSPGQGMKAYEQYF
>TRBJ1-3|.|TRBV7-2|.|17
TGTGCCAGCAGCTTAGTGCGGGCGGGAATCTCTGGAAACACCATATATTTT
CASSLVRAGISGNTIYF
>TRBJ1-4|TRBD1|TRBV28|.|14
TGTGCCAGCAGCCCGGGACAGGGAAATGAAAAACTGTTTTTT
CASSPGQGNEKLFF
>TRBJ2-3|TRBD2|TRBV27|.|17
TGTGCCAGCAGCCACGGGAGGGGACTAGCGGGATCGGATACGCAGTATTTT
CASSHGRGLAGSDTQYF
>TRBJ1-1|TRBD1|TRBV6-1|.|13
TGTGCCAGCAACCCTACAGGGGTTGGTGAAGCTTTCTTT
CASNPTGVGEAFF
>TRBJ1-1|.|TRBV5-1|.|11
TGCGCCAGCAAGGGGTACACTGAAGCTTTCTTT
CASKGYTEAFF
>TRBJ2-2|TRBD2|TRBV2|.|15
TGTGCCAGCAGTTTAATAGTAGCGGGAGCCGGGGAGCTGTTTTTT
CASSLIVAGAGELFF
>TRBJ1-1|TRBD1|TRBV19|once|15
TGTGCCAGTAGTGGACGACGGACAGGGGAGAATGAAGCTTTCTTT
CASSGRRTGENEAFF
>TRBJ2-1|.|TRBV20-1|once|11
TGCAGTGCGGAGCGGGACAATGAGCAGTTCTTC
CSAERDNEQFF
>TRBJ1-5|TRBD1|TRBV28|.|13
TGTGCCAGCAGGCGGACAGGGGGACAGCCCCAGCATTTT
CASRRTGGQPQHF
>TRBJ1-6|.|TRBV5-4|few|14
TGTGCCAGCAAAAGGAGCTCCTATAATTCACCCCTCCACTTT
CASKRSSYNSPLHF
>TRBJ1-5|.|TRBV19|.|20
TGTGCCAGTAGTATAGATCTAAGGGACACCAGGAGTATCAGCAATCAGCCCCAGCATTTT
CASSIDLRDTRSISNQPQHF
>TRBJ1-3|.|TRBV6-5|.|16
TGTGCCAGCAGTTACTCAGGGGGGGTTTCTGGAAACACCATATATTTT
CASSYSGGVSGNTIYF
>TRBJ2-7|.|TRBV7-8|.|13
TGTGCCAGCAGCTCAATGAGCTCCTACGAGCAGTACTTC
CASSSMSSYEQYF
>TRBJ1-1|.|TRBV25-1|few|16
TGTGCCAGCAGTGAAGGGTGGGGGGAACGAGACACTGAAGCTTTCTTT
CASSEGWGERDTEAFF
>TRBJ2-3|.|TRBV7-2|once|13
TGTGCCAGCAGCTTAGTATCCGCAGATACGCAGTATTTT
CASSLVSADTQYF
>TRBJ2-7|TRBD1|TRBV7-2|.|15
TGTGCCAGCAGCTTGGGTCGAGGGGGCTGGTACGAGCAGTACTTC
CASSLGRGGWYEQYF
>TRBJ2-7|.|TRBV7-2|.|13
TGTGCCAGCAGCTTAGCTAGATCCTACGAGCAGTACTTC
CASSLARSYEQYF
>TRBJ2-1|TRBD2|TRBV4-1|few|16
TGCGCCAGCAGCCAAGAACTAGCGGGTTATTACAATGAGCAGTTCTTC
CASSQELAGYYNEQFF
>TRBJ2-7|.|TRBV30|.|14
TGTGCCTGGAGTTGGGCTAGCGCTGCCTACGAGCAGTACTTC
CAWSWASAAYEQYF
>TRBJ2-7|.|TRBV21-1|.|17
TGTGCCAGCAGCACACAGAGGACTAGCGGGAGATTGTACGAGCAGTACTTC
CASSTQRTSGRLYEQYF
>TRBJ2-5|TRBD1|TRBV6-5|few|14
TGTGCCAGCAGAACCGGGACAGGGGTTAAGACCCAGTACTTC
CASRTGTGVKTQYF
>TRBJ1-1|TRBD1|TRBV2|once|12
TGTGCCAGCAGGGTGGACAGGGGTAAAGCTTTCTTT
CASRVDRGKAFF
>TRBJ1-2|.|TRBV5-4|once|16
TGTGCCAGCAGCTTGGATTTGTCGACATCGGGGTATGGCTACACCTTC
CASSLDLSTSGYGYTF
>TRBJ2-1|TRBD2|TRBV7-8|few|14
TGTGCCAGCAGCTTAGGACTAGCGGACAATGAGCAGTTCTTC
CASSLGLADNEQFF
>TRBJ1-2|.|TRBV28|.|21
TGTGCCAGCAGCCTAGGTTTGATAGGGCAGCTGGGGAGGGTCGCTAACTATGGCTACACCTTC
CASSLGLIGQLGRVANYGYTF
>TRBJ2-6|.|TRBV4-1|.|16
TGCGCCAGCAGCCAAGATCGGGTATCGGGGGCCAACGTCCTGACTTTC
CASSQDRVSGANVLTF
>TRBJ2-1|TRBD1|TRBV18|.|14
TGTGCCAGCTCACCAGGGACAGGGGAGGATGAGCAGTTCTTC
CASSPGTGEDEQFF
>TRBJ1-1|.|TRBV6-5|few|15
TGTGCCAGCAGCTCGGCCCTAGGGGTACTACCTGAAGCTTTCTTT
CASSSALGVLPEAFF
>TRBJ1-5|.|TRBV28|.|14
TGTGCCAGCAGTTTCAGACAGATTCATCAGCCCCAGCATTTT
CASSFRQIHQPQHF
>TRBJ1-3|.|TRBV5-1|.|15
TGCGCCAGCAGCCGGGACTTTTCCTCTGGAAACACCATATATTTT
CASSRDFSSGNTIYF